The rows below give T cell receptor beta chains drawn from one sample of a study of T cell repertoires in cytomegalovirus infection. The antigens these receptors bind are not known. TCRdb re-analysed the reads in MiXCR, keeping a single row per CDR3 protein. The data contain approximately 500,000 distinct CDR3 sequences, more than 30% of them singletons. Sequencing was performed on cultured PBMCs, taken from culture after CMV antigen stimulation. These receptors were collected from a human donor in good health (CMV status not recorded). Some clones in this sample may be carry-over from other donors' samples. CDR3s include the opening cysteine and the closing phenylalanine or tryptophan. Fields, in order: V gene, D gene, clone size, J gene, CDR3 protein, CDR3 DNA. The D gene is left open where the match is weak. Expanded clones are given a class, and other clones once, few, many or no size at all.

TRBV27	NA	NA	TRBJ2-7	CASSQTEILHF	TGTGCCAGCAGCCAGACAGAGATACTTCACTTC
TRBV27	NA	NA	TRBJ1-2	CASSFRGGGFTGYTF	TGTGCCAGCAGTTTTCGGGGGGGCGGTTTTACGGGCTACACCTTC
TRBV7-8	NA	many	TRBJ2-5	CASSFLPRETQYF	TGTGCCAGCAGCTTTCTACCCCGGGAGACCCAGTACTTC
TRBV5-1	NA	NA	TRBJ1-1	CASSPFSGGTEAFF	TGCGCCAGCAGCCCCTTTTCCGGTGGCACTGAAGCTTTCTTT
TRBV5-1	NA	few	TRBJ2-7	CASSWGSGGSSYEQYF	TGCGCCAGCAGCTGGGGGTCCGGGGGAAGCTCCTACGAGCAGTACTTC
TRBV4-3	NA	many	TRBJ2-1	CASSQGVLGRNGEQFF	TGCGCCAGCAGCCAAGGAGTCCTTGGGAGGAACGGTGAGCAGTTCTTC
TRBV6-5	NA	few	TRBJ1-5	CAAGQAGQPQHF	TGTGCAGCGGGGCAGGCAGGGCAGCCCCAGCATTTT
TRBV6-6	NA	NA	TRBJ2-2	CASSYGGINTGELFF	TGTGCCAGCAGTTACGGCGGGATTAACACCGGGGAGCTGTTTTTT
TRBV19	NA	NA	TRBJ2-1	CASNLAQGSEQFF	TGTGCCAGTAATTTAGCGCAGGGCTCTGAGCAGTTCTTC
TRBV2	NA	NA	TRBJ1-5	CASSAGGSNQPQHF	TGTGCCAGCAGTGCGGGCGGGAGCAATCAGCCCCAGCATTTT
TRBV12-5	TRBD2	NA	TRBJ2-1	CASGPLPPGTSGTNEQFF	TGTGCTAGTGGCCCTCTCCCCCCCGGGACTAGCGGGACAAATGAGCAGTTCTTC
TRBV6-6	NA	NA	TRBJ2-7	CASSYSGGTAYEQYF	TGTGCCAGCAGTTACTCGGGGGGTACTGCCTACGAGCAGTACTTC
TRBV20-1	TRBD1	NA	TRBJ1-2	CSALQGAGYGYTF	TGCAGTGCGTTACAGGGGGCGGGATATGGCTACACCTTC
TRBV10-3	NA	NA	TRBJ2-7	CAISESPQGSNEQYF	TGTGCCATCAGTGAGTCCCCACAGGGATCCAACGAGCAGTACTTC
TRBV28	TRBD1	NA	TRBJ1-2	CASSPDRGAYGYTF	TGTGCCAGCAGCCCGGACAGGGGGGCCTATGGCTACACCTTC
TRBV12-3/TRBV12-4	NA	few	TRBJ2-3	CASRTTVTQYF	TGTGCCAGCAGGACGACGGTTACGCAGTATTTT
TRBV20-1	NA	few	TRBJ2-2	CSASPGNGGTGELFF	TGCAGTGCTAGTCCCGGGAACGGGGGAACCGGGGAGCTGTTTTTT
TRBV12-3/TRBV12-4	NA	NA	TRBJ2-4	CASTLMGAKNIQYF	TGTGCCAGCACCCTAATGGGCGCCAAAAACATTCAGTACTTC